This is a list of T cell receptor beta chains from one sample in a study of early T cells in non-severe SARS-CoV-2 infection. TCRdb analysed the 5' RACE reads with MiXCR anew, one entry per CDR3 protein. The table records fewer than 75,000 distinct CDR3 sequences, 20% to 25% of them present only once. Sample: whole blood, taken at baseline. The receptors were sampled from an adult who was a healthcare worker with PCR-confirmed SARS-CoV-2 infection or an uninfected control (not recorded which). The CDR3 runs from the conserved cysteine through the conserved F or W. A D gene is named only where the DNA matches it firmly. Part of the rows lack a size; the others show once, few, many or a class for expanded clones.

J gene	D gene	V gene	clone size	CDR3 DNA	CDR3 protein
TRBJ1-2	.	TRBV10-3	.	TGTGCCATCAGTCCCGGGTCCGGGGAAGCCTATGGCTACACCTTC	CAISPGSGEAYGYTF
TRBJ2-7	TRBD1	TRBV20-1	few	TGCAGTGCGCCGGGACAGGGAGTCTACGAGCAGTACTTC	CSAPGQGVYEQYF
TRBJ2-1	TRBD1	TRBV12-3/TRBV12-4	.	TGTGCCAGCGGACCCACAGGGGAAGATGAGCAGTTCTTC	CASGPTGEDEQFF
TRBJ1-1	.	TRBV12-3/TRBV12-4	.	TGTGCCAGCAGTTTATCCGTTCTTGACCCTGAAGCTTTCTTT	CASSLSVLDPEAFF
TRBJ2-1	.	TRBV24-1	.	TGTGCCACCAGTGATTTGAGGGAGCAGTTCTTC	CATSDLREQFF
TRBJ1-1	.	TRBV20-1	few	TGCAGTGCTAGTGAGACAGTGAACACTGAAGCTTTCTTT	CSASETVNTEAFF
TRBJ2-5	TRBD1	TRBV20-1	.	TGCAGTGCTACTAGACAGGGGGCGGAGACCCAGTACTTC	CSATRQGAETQYF
TRBJ2-1	.	TRBV6-2/TRBV6-3	once	TGTGCCAGCAGTCCACCGATCCCGCTCGATGAGCAGTTCTTC	CASSPPIPLDEQFF
TRBJ2-1	TRBD1	TRBV4-1	.	TGCGCCAGCAGCCAGATCCCGGGACAGGGAGGTAATGAGCAGTTCTTC	CASSQIPGQGGNEQFF
TRBJ2-3	.	TRBV7-9	few	TGTGCCAGTGTTCCTAGCTCCACGACAGATACGCAGTATTTT	CASVPSSTTDTQYF
TRBJ1-2	.	TRBV12-3/TRBV12-4	medium-sized	TGTGCCAGCAGTCCGGGCCAGGGCGGCTACACCTTC	CASSPGQGGYTF
TRBJ2-3	.	TRBV12-3/TRBV12-4	few	TGTGCCAGCAGTCCCCCGGGACTCATCACAGATACGCAGTATTTT	CASSPPGLITDTQYF
TRBJ2-6	.	TRBV4-1	few	TGCGCCAGCAGCCAAGATTTCGACTCTGGGGCCAACGTCCTGACTTTC	CASSQDFDSGANVLTF
TRBJ1-3	.	TRBV20-1	.	TGCAGTGCTAGTCTCGATATCAACACCATATATTTT	CSASLDINTIYF
TRBJ1-1	.	TRBV5-4	.	TGTGCCAGCAGCTTGGCCCCGACAGGCGTAGACACTGAAGCTTTCTTT	CASSLAPTGVDTEAFF
TRBJ1-1	.	TRBV3-1	.	TGTGCCAGCAGCCAAGACCGGGGAAGTAGGAGCACTGAAGCTTTCTTT	CASSQDRGSRSTEAFF
TRBJ1-2	.	TRBV9	.	TGTGCCAGCAGCGTAGAGCCGCAGACAAACTATGGCTACACCTTC	CASSVEPQTNYGYTF
TRBJ2-5	.	TRBV5-4	many	TGTGCCAGCAGCCAGATGCCTTGGGAAACCCAGTACTTC	CASSQMPWETQYF
TRBJ2-1	.	TRBV12-3/TRBV12-4	.	TGTGCCAGCAGTTCCGAGGGGGGACCCAATGAGCAGTTCTTC	CASSSEGGPNEQFF
TRBJ2-5	.	TRBV29-1	many	TGCAGCGTTGCCTGGGGCCGAGAGACCCAGTACTTC	CSVAWGRETQYF
TRBJ2-7	TRBD1	TRBV6-5	few	TGTGCCAGCAGCCCCGGGGGGACAGGGCGCGTGGGCGAGCAGTACTTC	CASSPGGTGRVGEQYF
TRBJ1-1	.	TRBV7-3	.	TGTGCCAGCAGCTCATCCCCGTCCATGAACACTGAAGCTTTCTTT	CASSSSPSMNTEAFF
TRBJ2-1	.	TRBV12-3/TRBV12-4	few	TGTGCCAGCAGTCGCTCCGGGGGGCTGGGATACAATGAGCAGTTCTTC	CASSRSGGLGYNEQFF
TRBJ1-1	TRBD1	TRBV5-1	.	TGCGCCAGCAGTTCCTGGACAGGGAGCAACACTGAAGCTTTCTTT	CASSSWTGSNTEAFF
TRBJ2-3	TRBD1	TRBV12-3/TRBV12-4	.	TGTGCCAGCAGGACAGGGACAGATACGCAGTATTTT	CASRTGTDTQYF
TRBJ1-6	.	TRBV5-5	few	TGTGCCAGCAGGGTGGGGATGGCGCCCCTCCACTTT	CASRVGMAPLHF
TRBJ2-1	.	TRBV6-1	.	TGTGCCAGTTCGGACTTCGCGTCCTACAATGAGCAGTTCTTC	CASSDFASYNEQFF
TRBJ2-5	.	TRBV30	few	TGTGCCTGGACGCTCCTAGAGACCCAGTACTTC	CAWTLLETQYF
TRBJ2-5	TRBD2	TRBV19	few	TGTGCCAGTAGTCGGACTAGCGGGGGAACCCAAGAGACCCAGTACTTC	CASSRTSGGTQETQYF
TRBJ2-5	.	TRBV7-3	.	TGTGCCAGCAGCTTAGGGGCAGAAGAGACCCAGTACTTC	CASSLGAEETQYF
TRBJ2-3	TRBD2	TRBV12-3/TRBV12-4	many	TGTGCCAGCAGTTTGGGGGGGTCAGATACGCAGTATTTT	CASSLGGSDTQYF
TRBJ2-3	.	TRBV6-5	few	TGTGCCAGCAGTCCCGGACAGACCCGGGGCACAGATACGCAGTATTTT	CASSPGQTRGTDTQYF
TRBJ1-6	.	TRBV20-1	few	TGCAGTGCTAGAGGATGGCCAGGGACCAATTCACCCCTCCACTTT	CSARGWPGTNSPLHF
TRBJ2-3	.	TRBV7-2	few	TGTGCCAGCAGCTTATCGGAGATCCAGGGATTCCAGAGGTATTTT	CASSLSEIQGFQRYF
TRBJ2-1	.	TRBV7-9	.	TGTGCCAGCAGCTTCCGCGAAGACTCCTTTGGATTCTTC	CASSFREDSFGFF
TRBJ2-3	.	TRBV7-3	few	TGTGCCAGCAGCTTAGACCTCACAGATACGCAGTATTTT	CASSLDLTDTQYF
TRBJ1-2	TRBD1	TRBV4-1	.	TGCGCCAGCAGCGAGGGGGCCAGCTACACCTTC	CASSEGASYTF
TRBJ2-1	TRBD2	TRBV7-8	few	TGTGCCAGCAGTTTAACCTCCGGGCGGGGGGCCTTCCGGAGCTCCTACAATGAGCAGTTCTTC	CASSLTSGRGAFRSSYNEQFF
TRBJ2-3	.	TRBV20-1	.	TGCAGTGCTAGAGATATTCGCGGTAGAATCTCTAGCACAGATACGCAGTATTTT	CSARDIRGRISSTDTQYF
TRBJ2-2	.	TRBV3-1	many	TGTGCCAGCAGCCAAGACCCCATTCGCCCGAACACCGGGGAGCTGTTTTTT	CASSQDPIRPNTGELFF
TRBJ2-2	.	TRBV7-6	few	TGTGCCAGCAGCCGGCGGGCCACAAACCCCGGGGAGCTGTTTTTT	CASSRRATNPGELFF
TRBJ1-4	TRBD1	TRBV7-2	.	TGTGCCAGCAGCTCGACCGGGACAGGAGATGAAAAACTGTTTTTT	CASSSTGTGDEKLFF
TRBJ2-7	.	TRBV6-4	.	TGTGCCAGCAGTGAACCTGCCGCAAAAGACACTGGCTACGAGCAGTACTTC	CASSEPAAKDTGYEQYF
TRBJ2-7	.	TRBV20-1	.	TGCAGTGCTAGCGAGAGAGTCTACTACGAGCAGTACTTC	CSASERVYYEQYF
TRBJ2-7	.	TRBV5-1	few	TGCGCCAGTAGCATACAGGGCTACGAGCAGTACTTC	CASSIQGYEQYF
TRBJ1-5	.	TRBV12-3/TRBV12-4	many	TGTGCCAGCAGTTTTGACATCGATCAGCCCCAGCATTTT	CASSFDIDQPQHF
TRBJ2-7	.	TRBV3-1	.	TGTGCCAGCAGCCCTCTAGGGGGGCCCTCCTACGAGCAGTACTTC	CASSPLGGPSYEQYF
TRBJ2-4	.	TRBV30	.	TGTGCCGGGAGCGGACAGGCGGGGGACATTCAGTACTTC	CAGSGQAGDIQYF
TRBJ1-5	.	TRBV19	few	TGTGCCAGTAATCGGGACGGTAGCAATCAGCCCCAGCATTTT	CASNRDGSNQPQHF
TRBJ1-6	.	TRBV20-1	.	TGCAGTGCTAGTCTGTCACAAGATAATTCACCCCTCCACTTT	CSASLSQDNSPLHF
TRBJ2-1	.	TRBV12-3/TRBV12-4	.	TGTGCCAGCAGTTTAGCAGAGCTTAAGGTCAATGAGCAGTTCTTC	CASSLAELKVNEQFF
TRBJ2-5	.	TRBV6-2/TRBV6-3	.	TGTGCCAGCAGCCACCGCCCGGGGGGCCCGGAAGAGACCCAGTACTTC	CASSHRPGGPEETQYF